A selection of T cell receptor beta chains follows, all from one sample in a study of CD8+ T cells in alopecia areata. This table comes from immunoSEQ multiplex PCR, and its TCRdb copy is limited to in-frame clones, with some not included. The table shows some 130,000 clones, with approximately 49% occurring only once. Specimen: CD8+ T cells sorted from blood, collected at week 0. These receptors originate from a human donor with alopecia areata. CDR3s include the opening cysteine and the closing phenylalanine or tryptophan. The D gene is left open where the match is weak. Some rows have no size entry. The others give once, few or many, or a class for an expanded clone.

v_call: TRBV29-1
d_call: -
j_call: TRBJ1-2
clone_size: few
cdr3_aa: CSSQGRADGYTF
cdr3_nt: TGCAGCTCGCAAGGTCGGGCCGATGGCTACACCTTC

v_call: TRBV7-2
d_call: TRBD1
j_call: TRBJ2-3
clone_size: -
cdr3_aa: CASSLGTGWTDTQYF
cdr3_nt: TGTGCCAGCAGCTTAGGGACAGGGTGGACAGATACGCAGTATTTT

v_call: TRBV7-2
d_call: TRBD1
j_call: TRBJ1-1
clone_size: few
cdr3_aa: CASSFPGDRNTEAFF
cdr3_nt: TGTGCCAGCAGCTTCCCAGGGGACAGGAACACTGAAGCTTTCTTT

v_call: TRBV7-2
d_call: -
j_call: TRBJ1-5
clone_size: -
cdr3_aa: CASSLDSRYSNQPQHF
cdr3_nt: TGTGCCAGCAGCTTGGACAGCCGCTATAGCAATCAGCCCCAGCATTTT

v_call: TRBV9
d_call: -
j_call: TRBJ2-2
clone_size: few
cdr3_aa: CASSTRTGGQTSGDDILAGELFF
cdr3_nt: TGTGCCAGCAGCACGAGGACAGGGGGTCAGACTAGCGGGGACGACATCTTAGCCGGGGAGCTGTTTTTT

v_call: TRBV28
d_call: TRBD2
j_call: TRBJ2-5
clone_size: -
cdr3_aa: CASSYPTAGGQETQYF
cdr3_nt: TGTGCCAGCAGTTACCCCACTGCGGGGGGACAAGAGACCCAGTACTTC

v_call: TRBV7-9
d_call: -
j_call: TRBJ1-4
clone_size: few
cdr3_aa: CASSWTENEKLFF
cdr3_nt: TGTGCCAGCAGCTGGACAGAAAATGAAAAACTGTTTTTT

v_call: TRBV4-2
d_call: -
j_call: TRBJ1-1
clone_size: -
cdr3_aa: CASRVPGEAFF
cdr3_nt: TGTGCCAGCAGAGTCCCTGGGGAAGCTTTCTTT

v_call: TRBV5-1
d_call: -
j_call: TRBJ1-6
clone_size: few
cdr3_aa: CASSPDVGYNSPLHF
cdr3_nt: TGCGCCAGCAGCCCGGACGTGGGTTATAATTCACCCCTCCACTTT

v_call: TRBV29-1
d_call: -
j_call: TRBJ2-1
clone_size: -
cdr3_aa: CSVERRGEQFF
cdr3_nt: TGCAGCGTTGAAAGGCGGGGAGAGCAGTTCTTC

v_call: TRBV7-2
d_call: -
j_call: TRBJ2-4
clone_size: -
cdr3_aa: CASSPWLIRENIQYF
cdr3_nt: TGTGCCAGCAGCCCTTGGTTGATCAGGGAAAACATTCAGTACTTC

v_call: TRBV6-1
d_call: -
j_call: TRBJ2-7
clone_size: few
cdr3_aa: CASSEEETAPYEQYF
cdr3_nt: TGTGCCAGCAGTGAAGAGGAAACGGCACCCTACGAGCAGTACTTC

v_call: TRBV6-5
d_call: TRBD2
j_call: TRBJ2-2
clone_size: -
cdr3_aa: CASSYLSGGTGELFF
cdr3_nt: TGTGCCAGCAGTTACTTATCGGGAGGCACCGGGGAGCTGTTTTTT

v_call: TRBV9
d_call: TRBD2
j_call: TRBJ2-3
clone_size: -
cdr3_aa: CASSAGTSGGVRDTQYF
cdr3_nt: TGTGCCAGCAGCGCTGGGACTAGCGGGGGGGTTAGAGATACGCAGTATTTT

v_call: TRBV9
d_call: -
j_call: TRBJ1-2
clone_size: -
cdr3_aa: CASSVYQRHGYTF
cdr3_nt: TGTGCCAGCAGCGTGTACCAGAGGCATGGCTACACCTTC

v_call: TRBV30
d_call: -
j_call: TRBJ1-2
clone_size: -
cdr3_aa: CAWSPQIKRRYGYTF
cdr3_nt: TGTGCCTGGAGTCCTCAGATCAAACGACGCTATGGCTACACCTTC

v_call: TRBV19
d_call: -
j_call: TRBJ2-2
clone_size: -
cdr3_aa: CASTETGELFF
cdr3_nt: TGTGCCAGTACCGAGACAGGGGAGCTGTTTTTT

v_call: TRBV7-8
d_call: -
j_call: TRBJ2-2
clone_size: -
cdr3_aa: CASSLPGGAGTGELFF
cdr3_nt: TGTGCCAGCAGCTTACCGGGCGGGGCGGGCACCGGGGAGCTGTTTTTT